A selection of T cell receptor beta chains follows, all from one sample in a study of CD8 T cells in Susac syndrome. In TCRdb, the immunoSEQ multiplex PCR reads were re-called with MiXCR into one record per CDR3 protein. The sample contains about 300,000 distinct CDR3 sequences, about 89% of which appear only once. The sample comprised CD8+ T cells from PBMCs. These receptors all come from a human donor with multiple sclerosis. The CDR3 runs from the conserved cysteine through the conserved F or W. The D gene is left open where the match is weak. Expanded clones get a size class; other rows say once, few or many, or leave the size out.

-,TRBJ2-7,TRBD2,TRBV12-3/TRBV12-4,CASRDRTSEDYEQYF,TGTGCCAGCAGAGACAGGACTAGCGAAGACTACGAGCAGTACTTC
-,TRBJ2-5,TRBD2,TRBV12-3/TRBV12-4,CASSQTSIAETQYF,TGTGCCAGCAGTCAGACTAGCATCGCAGAGACCCAGTACTTC
-,TRBJ2-5,-,TRBV20-1,CSARGGRDWHQYF,TGCAGTGCTAGAGGGGGACGGGATTGGCACCAGTACTTC
-,TRBJ2-2,TRBD2,TRBV19,CASRREGGELFF,TGTGCCAGTCGTAGGGAGGGCGGGGAGCTGTTTTTT
-,TRBJ1-2,-,TRBV28,CASSPPGHLYGYTF,TGTGCCAGCAGTCCCCCGGGACACCTATATGGCTACACCTTC
once,TRBJ2-5,-,TRBV28,CASSPLSARETQYF,TGTGCCAGCAGTCCCCTTTCCGCGCGGGAGACCCAGTACTTC
-,TRBJ2-1,-,TRBV30,CAWARDSDYNEQFF,TGTGCCTGGGCCCGGGACTCAGACTACAATGAGCAGTTCTTC
few,TRBJ1-3,-,TRBV20-1,CSARDQGPGNTIYF,TGCAGTGCTAGAGATCAGGGCCCTGGAAACACCATATATTTT
-,TRBJ2-7,-,TRBV27,CASSWSSHYEQYF,TGTGCCAGCAGTTGGAGCAGTCACTACGAGCAGTACTTC
-,TRBJ2-7,-,TRBV13,CASSVRDNDHEQYF,TGTGCCAGCAGCGTCCGGGACAACGACCACGAGCAGTACTTC
-,TRBJ2-3,TRBD2,TRBV20-1,CSALNPPGLAGGPDTQYF,TGCAGTGCCCTCAATCCCCCGGGACTAGCGGGAGGGCCAGATACGCAGTATTTT
-,TRBJ2-1,TRBD2,TRBV7-9,CAGSPTSPAYNEQFF,TGTGCCGGCAGCCCGACTAGCCCGGCCTACAATGAGCAGTTCTTC
-,TRBJ2-7,-,TRBV2,CASRGATVTYEQYF,TGTGCCAGCAGGGGGGCGACAGTTACCTACGAGCAGTACTTC
-,TRBJ2-6,TRBD1,TRBV28,CASSPGQGLSLGANVLTF,TGTGCCAGCAGTCCCGGACAGGGGTTATCTTTGGGGGCCAACGTCCTGACTTTC
-,TRBJ1-1,TRBD1,TRBV15,CATSSNRGWTEAFF,TGTGCCACCAGCAGTAACAGGGGATGGACTGAAGCTTTCTTT
-,TRBJ1-2,-,TRBV12-5,CASGLGYGYTF,TGTGCTAGTGGTTTGGGGTATGGCTACACCTTC
-,TRBJ2-7,-,TRBV7-3,CASSHLRQTYEQYF,TGTGCCAGCAGCCATCTTCGACAGACCTACGAGCAGTACTTC
-,TRBJ2-7,TRBD1,TRBV12-3/TRBV12-4,CASSDSGTGSYEQYF,TGTGCCAGCAGTGATTCCGGGACAGGGTCCTACGAGCAGTACTTC
-,TRBJ2-3,TRBD2,TRBV25-1,CASSESRGRAADTQYF,TGTGCCAGCAGTGAAAGTCGCGGGAGGGCCGCAGATACGCAGTATTTT
-,TRBJ2-7,-,TRBV19,CASKGPYEQYF,TGTGCCAGTAAAGGGCCCTACGAGCAGTACTTC
-,TRBJ2-1,-,TRBV20-1,CSARDLAEYNEQFF,TGCAGTGCTAGAGACTTAGCGGAGTACAATGAGCAGTTCTTC
-,TRBJ1-2,-,TRBV9,CASSVPRYGYTF,TGTGCCAGCAGCGTCCCCCGATATGGCTACACCTTC
-,TRBJ2-3,-,TRBV5-1,CASRPMAGEGGLSTDTQYF,TGCGCCAGCAGGCCTATGGCAGGCGAAGGCGGGTTGAGCACAGATACGCAGTATTTT
-,TRBJ2-2,TRBD2,TRBV24-1,CATGGETGELFF,TGTGCCACCGGGGGGGAGACCGGGGAGCTGTTTTTT
-,TRBJ2-7,TRBD1,TRBV7-9,CASGTRQGISYEQYF,TGTGCCAGCGGAACCCGACAGGGGATCTCCTACGAGCAGTACTTC
-,TRBJ2-5,TRBD2,TRBV10-3,CAISEWREETQYF,TGTGCCATCAGTGAGTGGCGGGAGGAGACCCAGTACTTC